One TCR beta chain is described in this entry. As yet, its antigen is unknown. This sequence may be a read error, since a much larger clone differs from it by one base. This sample stems from a study of identical twins. Template switching added a universal primer binding site, and final cDNA carried unique molecular identifiers. TCRdb re-called the 5' RACE reads through MiXCR, storing one row per CDR3 protein. The sample gives a few hundred thousand distinct CDR3 sequences, about an eighth of which show up once; 3.5% to 5% is in the top ten. Study-level findings and limits: Whereas memory repertoires showed no such difference, abundant cord blood beta clonotypes carried fewer insertions.

CDR1 is SGHAT and CDR2 is FQNNGV in the germline V gene. There are 15 residues in the CDR3. This sample also appeared in a second study, on yellow fever vaccine responses in identical twins.

This TCR was sampled from a woman aged 18-29 years in good health. Sequencing used memory (CD45RO+) T cells sorted from blood. The V gene is TRBV11-2, the J gene TRBJ2-2; D is uncertain. The CDR3: CPSNPRAVNTGELFF. CDR3 DNA sequence: TGTCCCAGCAACCCAAGGGCGGTTAACACCGGGGAGCTGTTTTTT.